Listed below are T cell receptor beta chains from one sample, sequenced in a study of blood T cell repertoires in COVID-19. TCRdb's copy holds only in-frame clones and misses some; the assay was immunoSEQ multiplex PCR. Of under 350,000 clones detected, roughly 85% appear once; the ten largest clones hold around 7.8%. Sequenced input: peripheral blood. Source of these receptors: a human donor in a cohort sampled during active COVID-19. CDR3s include the opening cysteine and the closing phenylalanine or tryptophan. A D gene is named only where the DNA matches it firmly. Some rows mark clone size as missing; the rest say once, few, many or name a class of expanded clone.

CDR3 DNA: TGTGCCAGCAGCTCTAGGGCGGGGGGCCAAGAGACCCAGTACTTC
CDR3 protein: CASSSRAGGQETQYF
D gene: TRBD2
J gene: TRBJ2-5
clone size: NA
CDR3 length: 15
V gene: TRBV7-4

CDR3 DNA: TGTGCCAGCAGTTCACTCCGGGACTACCTCTCCTACAATGAGCAGTTCTTC
CDR3 protein: CASSSLRDYLSYNEQFF
D gene: TRBD2
J gene: TRBJ2-1
clone size: NA
CDR3 length: 17
V gene: TRBV6-2/TRBV6-3

CDR3 DNA: TGTGCCAGAAGCGCCGGGACTAGCGGGGGGGCTTGGAGAACCACAGATACGCAGTATTTT
CDR3 protein: CARSAGTSGGAWRTTDTQYF
D gene: TRBD2
J gene: TRBJ2-3
clone size: once
CDR3 length: 20
V gene: TRBV5-3

CDR3 DNA: TGTGCCAGCAGCCCGGGACAGGCTTTAGCCAAAAACATTCAGTACTTC
CDR3 protein: CASSPGQALAKNIQYF
D gene: TRBD1
J gene: TRBJ2-4
clone size: NA
CDR3 length: 16
V gene: TRBV13

CDR3 DNA: TGTGCCAGCTCCTCTGATATAGCTAACTATGGCTACACCTTC
CDR3 protein: CASSSDIANYGYTF
D gene: NA
J gene: TRBJ1-2
clone size: few
CDR3 length: 14
V gene: TRBV18

CDR3 DNA: TGTGCCAGCAGCTTGAGGGGGAATTATGGCTACACCTTC
CDR3 protein: CASSLRGNYGYTF
D gene: NA
J gene: TRBJ1-2
clone size: NA
CDR3 length: 13
V gene: TRBV5-4

CDR3 DNA: TGCAGCGTTGGTCTAAACAATGAGCAGTTCTTC
CDR3 protein: CSVGLNNEQFF
D gene: NA
J gene: TRBJ2-1
clone size: once
CDR3 length: 11
V gene: TRBV29-1

CDR3 DNA: TGTGCTAGTGGTTTGGAACCCCTGATAAAAACAGGGTTGGGAAATAGCAATCAGCCCCAGCATTTT
CDR3 protein: CASGLEPLIKTGLGNSNQPQHF
D gene: NA
J gene: TRBJ1-5
clone size: NA
CDR3 length: 22
V gene: TRBV12-5

CDR3 DNA: TGTGCTAGTGGTTGGGGCCGTTCTTCACCCCTCCACTTT
CDR3 protein: CASGWGRSSPLHF
D gene: NA
J gene: TRBJ1-6
clone size: NA
CDR3 length: 13
V gene: TRBV12-5

CDR3 DNA: TGCGCCAGCAGGAGGGCTGAAGCTTTCTTT
CDR3 protein: CASRRAEAFF
D gene: NA
J gene: TRBJ1-1
clone size: NA
CDR3 length: 10
V gene: TRBV5-1

CDR3 DNA: TGTGCCAGCAGCTTAGAAACCGGGGGAGGTTATGGCTACACCTTC
CDR3 protein: CASSLETGGGYGYTF
D gene: NA
J gene: TRBJ1-2
clone size: NA
CDR3 length: 15
V gene: TRBV7-2

CDR3 DNA: TGTGCCAGCAGCGCGGGACGGAACTCTGGAAACACCATATATTTT
CDR3 protein: CASSAGRNSGNTIYF
D gene: NA
J gene: TRBJ1-3
clone size: NA
CDR3 length: 15
V gene: TRBV7-9

CDR3 DNA: TGTGCCAGTAAGGGAGTGGGTAGTCCCAACGTCCTGACTTTC
CDR3 protein: CASKGVGSPNVLTF
D gene: NA
J gene: TRBJ2-6
clone size: NA
CDR3 length: 14
V gene: TRBV19

CDR3 DNA: TGCAGCGTTGAAGATCGAGCGATAACCGGGGAGCTGTTTTTT
CDR3 protein: CSVEDRAITGELFF
D gene: NA
J gene: TRBJ2-2
clone size: many
CDR3 length: 14
V gene: TRBV29-1

CDR3 DNA: TGTGCCAGCTCACCATCGGGGACAGGGCCCTATGGCTACACCTTC
CDR3 protein: CASSPSGTGPYGYTF
D gene: TRBD1
J gene: TRBJ1-2
clone size: NA
CDR3 length: 15
V gene: TRBV18

CDR3 DNA: TGTGCCAGCAGCGGAAGCGGGGGGGACGCAGATACGCAGTATTTT
CDR3 protein: CASSGSGGDADTQYF
D gene: TRBD2
J gene: TRBJ2-3
clone size: NA
CDR3 length: 15
V gene: TRBV6-4

CDR3 DNA: TGCAGCGTTGTACAGGGGGATGCGGAAAAACTGTTTTTT
CDR3 protein: CSVVQGDAEKLFF
D gene: TRBD1
J gene: TRBJ1-4
clone size: NA
CDR3 length: 13
V gene: TRBV29-1

CDR3 DNA: TGTGCCAGCAGCCAAGAGGGGGGAGTCATGAACACTGAAGCTTTCTTT
CDR3 protein: CASSQEGGVMNTEAFF
D gene: NA
J gene: TRBJ1-1
clone size: NA
CDR3 length: 16
V gene: TRBV4-2

CDR3 DNA: TGTGCCAGCTCACTCTACCTTAGCGGGGGCACCTACAATGAGCAGTTCTTC
CDR3 protein: CASSLYLSGGTYNEQFF
D gene: TRBD2
J gene: TRBJ2-1
clone size: NA
CDR3 length: 17
V gene: TRBV18

CDR3 DNA: TGTGCCAGCAGTGAATTCAGTGAAAAACTGTTTTTT
CDR3 protein: CASSEFSEKLFF
D gene: NA
J gene: TRBJ1-4
clone size: NA
CDR3 length: 12
V gene: TRBV2

CDR3 DNA: TGTGCCAGCAGAGTTAGGACAGGGGACGATTCACCCCTCCACTTT
CDR3 protein: CASRVRTGDDSPLHF
D gene: TRBD1
J gene: TRBJ1-6
clone size: NA
CDR3 length: 15
V gene: TRBV2

CDR3 DNA: TGTGCCAGCCAATCGGACTTACTTAACTCCTACGAGCAGTACTTC
CDR3 protein: CASQSDLLNSYEQYF
D gene: NA
J gene: TRBJ2-7
clone size: NA
CDR3 length: 15
V gene: TRBV7-4

CDR3 DNA: TGCGCCAGCAGCGAGACAGGGCACTCTGGAAACACCATATATTTT
CDR3 protein: CASSETGHSGNTIYF
D gene: TRBD1
J gene: TRBJ1-3
clone size: few
CDR3 length: 15
V gene: TRBV5-1

CDR3 DNA: TGTGCCAGCAGCTTTTCCCAGGGGGCTCACTATGGCTACACCTTC
CDR3 protein: CASSFSQGAHYGYTF
D gene: TRBD1
J gene: TRBJ1-2
clone size: once
CDR3 length: 15
V gene: TRBV5-6

CDR3 DNA: TGTGCCAGCAGCGACGGACAGGGGAATCAGCCCCAGCATTTT
CDR3 protein: CASSDGQGNQPQHF
D gene: TRBD1
J gene: TRBJ1-5
clone size: NA
CDR3 length: 14
V gene: TRBV3-1/TRBV3-2

CDR3 DNA: TGCGCCAGCAGCTTGCCGGCCCAGAGGTATGGCTACACCTTC
CDR3 protein: CASSLPAQRYGYTF
D gene: NA
J gene: TRBJ1-2
clone size: NA
CDR3 length: 14
V gene: TRBV5-1

CDR3 DNA: TGCGCCAGCAGCTTGTCCAGGGGATTAACCTACAATGAGCAGTTCTTC
CDR3 protein: CASSLSRGLTYNEQFF
D gene: NA
J gene: TRBJ2-1
clone size: NA
CDR3 length: 16
V gene: TRBV5-1

CDR3 DNA: TGCGCCAGCAGCTCGGGAGAGAACACCGGGGAGCTGTTTTTT
CDR3 protein: CASSSGENTGELFF
D gene: NA
J gene: TRBJ2-2
clone size: NA
CDR3 length: 14
V gene: TRBV5-1

CDR3 DNA: TGTGCCAGCAGCTTAGCGGTCAGCGGGGGACATGATACGCAGTATTTT
CDR3 protein: CASSLAVSGGHDTQYF
D gene: TRBD2
J gene: TRBJ2-3
clone size: once
CDR3 length: 16
V gene: TRBV7-2

CDR3 DNA: TGTGCCACCAGTGATAGACAGCCACCGTACGAGCAGTACTTC
CDR3 protein: CATSDRQPPYEQYF
D gene: NA
J gene: TRBJ2-7
clone size: few
CDR3 length: 14
V gene: TRBV24-1

CDR3 DNA: TGTGCCAGCTCACCGGGACATCTCACAGATACGCAGTATTTT
CDR3 protein: CASSPGHLTDTQYF
D gene: NA
J gene: TRBJ2-3
clone size: NA
CDR3 length: 14
V gene: TRBV18

CDR3 DNA: TGTGCCAGCAGCAAAGAGACCCCGGGACAGCAAAGCGCGAACACCGGGGAGCTGTTTTTT
CDR3 protein: CASSKETPGQQSANTGELFF
D gene: NA
J gene: TRBJ2-2
clone size: NA
CDR3 length: 20
V gene: TRBV21-1

CDR3 DNA: TGTGCCAGCATAGTCGGGGTCCCCACCGGGGAGCTGTTTTTT
CDR3 protein: CASIVGVPTGELFF
D gene: NA
J gene: TRBJ2-2
clone size: NA
CDR3 length: 14
V gene: TRBV6-5

CDR3 DNA: TGTGCCACCAGCAGAGATCCCACAGGGGGAGCTAACTATGGCTACACCTTC
CDR3 protein: CATSRDPTGGANYGYTF
D gene: TRBD1
J gene: TRBJ1-2
clone size: few
CDR3 length: 17
V gene: TRBV15

CDR3 DNA: TGTGCCAGCAGTGAAAGGGGGAACACTGAAGCTTTCTTT
CDR3 protein: CASSERGNTEAFF
D gene: NA
J gene: TRBJ1-1
clone size: NA
CDR3 length: 13
V gene: TRBV2

CDR3 DNA: TGTGCCAGCTCACCAGGGGGGGGCTGGTATGGCTACACCTTC
CDR3 protein: CASSPGGGWYGYTF
D gene: NA
J gene: TRBJ1-2
clone size: NA
CDR3 length: 14
V gene: TRBV18